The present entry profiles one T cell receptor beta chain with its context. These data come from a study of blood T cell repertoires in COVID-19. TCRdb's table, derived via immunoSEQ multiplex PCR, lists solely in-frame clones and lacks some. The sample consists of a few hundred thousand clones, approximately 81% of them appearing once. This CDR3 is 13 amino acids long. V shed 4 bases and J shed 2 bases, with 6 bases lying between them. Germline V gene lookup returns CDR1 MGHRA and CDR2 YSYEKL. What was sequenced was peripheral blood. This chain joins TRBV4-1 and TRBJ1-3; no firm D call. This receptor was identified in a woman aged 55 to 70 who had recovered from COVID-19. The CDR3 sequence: CASSPYPGNTIYF. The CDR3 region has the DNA TGCGCCAGCAGCCCCTACCCTGGAAACACCATATATTTT.